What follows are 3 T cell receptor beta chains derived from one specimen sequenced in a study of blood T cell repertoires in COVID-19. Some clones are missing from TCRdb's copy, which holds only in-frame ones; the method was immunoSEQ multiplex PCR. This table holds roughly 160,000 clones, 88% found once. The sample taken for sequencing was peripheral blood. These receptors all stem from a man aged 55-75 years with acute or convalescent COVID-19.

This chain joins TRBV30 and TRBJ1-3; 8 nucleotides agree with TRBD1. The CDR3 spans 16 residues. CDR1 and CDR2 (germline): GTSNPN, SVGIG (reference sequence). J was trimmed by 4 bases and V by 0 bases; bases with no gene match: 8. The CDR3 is CAWSVPQGAAGNTIYF. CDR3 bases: TGTGCCTGGAGTGTACCCCAGGGGGCAGCGGGAAACACCATATATTTT. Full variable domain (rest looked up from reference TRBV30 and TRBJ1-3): SQTIHQWPATLVQPVGSPLSLECTVEGTSNPNLYWYRQAAGRGLQLLFYSVGIGQISSEVPQNLSASRPQDRQFILSSKKLLLSDSGFYLCAWSVPQGAAGNTIYFGEGSWLTVV.

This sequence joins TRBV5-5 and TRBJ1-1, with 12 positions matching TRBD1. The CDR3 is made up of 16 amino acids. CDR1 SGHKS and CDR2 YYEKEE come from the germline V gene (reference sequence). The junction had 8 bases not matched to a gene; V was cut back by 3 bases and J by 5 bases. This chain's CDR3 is CASSSGTGGASTEAFF. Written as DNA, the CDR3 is TGTGCCAGCAGCTCGGGGACAGGGGGCGCATCGACTGAAGCTTTCTTT.

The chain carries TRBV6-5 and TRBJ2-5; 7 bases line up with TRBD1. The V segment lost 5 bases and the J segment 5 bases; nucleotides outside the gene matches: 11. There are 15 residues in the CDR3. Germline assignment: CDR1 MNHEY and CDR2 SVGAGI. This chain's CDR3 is CASSRGTVLGETQYF. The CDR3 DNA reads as TGTGCCAGCAGTAGGGGGACAGTCCTGGGTGAGACCCAGTACTTC.